This T cell receptor (beta chain) was profiled in a study of early T cells in non-severe SARS-CoV-2 infection. Overall study findings and caveats: Matching against VDJdb likely underestimated virus-specific expansions, favoring anti-spike CD8.

Individual cDNA molecules received unique molecular identifiers. TCRdb independently ran MiXCR on the 5' RACE reads; one entry per CDR3 protein. Among about 68,000 distinct CDR3 sequences listed, 10% to 15% were seen once. Germline V lookup: CDR1 SGHRS, CDR2 YFSETQ. Trimming shortened V by 0 bases and J by 0 bases, and 16 bases separated the two germline ends. CDR3 length: 18 residues. This clonotype occurred many times. Its specificity is not known. The material sequenced was whole blood. The chain couples TRBV5-1 to TRBJ2-1; possible D gene TRBD1, 6 bases. The TCR originated in an adult who was a healthcare worker with PCR-confirmed SARS-CoV-2 infection or an uninfected control (not recorded which). CDR3 DNA: TGCGCCAGCAGCTTGGACCGGTGGGACACCCTCTCCTACAATGAGCAGTTCTTC. It is translated as CASSLDRWDTLSYNEQFF.